One and the same sample provided the 3 T cell receptor beta chains below, sequenced in a study of cytomegalovirus exposure and HLA in healthy donors. TCRdb keeps only in-frame clones here, not all; method: immunoSEQ multiplex PCR. Here the sample spans 120,000 to 150,000 clones, about nine tenths being singletons. Sequenced sample: PBMCs. These receptors came from a man aged 18 to 29 in good health and CMV-seronegative.

This chain connects TRBV19 to TRBJ1-5; D may be TRBD1 (6 bases). The CDR3 is 16 residues long. The V and J ends lost 3 bases and 6 bases respectively, with 18 bases between them. From germline, CDR1 is LNHDA and CDR2 SQIVND (reference sequence). In DNA, the CDR3 is TGTGCCAGTAGTATTTTGAGGGGGGGAACTAGTCAGCCCCAGCATTTT. This encodes CASSILRGGTSQPQHF.

This clone showed up just a few times. This chain connects TRBV19 to TRBJ1-2, with D unresolved. The CDR3 loop spans 14 amino acids. V shed 3 bases and J shed 5 bases, with 13 bases lying between them. The germline CDR1 and CDR2 sequences are LNHDA and SQIVND (reference sequence). The CDR3 sequence is CASSIGRVEYGYTF. In nucleotides, the CDR3 is TGTGCCAGTAGTATTGGTCGGGTAGAGTATGGCTACACCTTC.

The chain joins TRBV7-2 to TRBJ2-1, with D possibly being TRBD2 (6 bases). Germline-derived CDR1 and CDR2 are SGHTA and FQGNSA. The CDR3 loop spans 18 amino acids. Deletions cut 1 base from V and 7 bases from J, with 23 bases between. The CDR3 protein is CASSLVTFTSRWGNEQFF. For the CDR3, the DNA is TGTGCCAGCAGCTTAGTGACGTTTACTAGCCGCTGGGGGAATGAGCAGTTCTTC. Complete variable domain (other parts from reference TRBV7-2 and TRBJ2-1): GAGVSQSPSNKVTEKGKDVELRCDPISGHTALYWYRQSLGQGLEFLIYFQGNSAPDKSGLPSDRFSAERTGGSVSTLTIQRTQQEDSAVYLCASSLVTFTSRWGNEQFFGPGTRLTVL.